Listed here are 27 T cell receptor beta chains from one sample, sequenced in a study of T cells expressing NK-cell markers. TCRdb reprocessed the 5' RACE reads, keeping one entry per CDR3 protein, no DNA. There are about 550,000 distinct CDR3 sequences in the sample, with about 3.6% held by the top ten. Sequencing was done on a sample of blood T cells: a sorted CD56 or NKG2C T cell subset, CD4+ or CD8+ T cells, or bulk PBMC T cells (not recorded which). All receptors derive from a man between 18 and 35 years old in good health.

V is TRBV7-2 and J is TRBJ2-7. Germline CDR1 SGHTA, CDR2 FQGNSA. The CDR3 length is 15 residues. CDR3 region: CASSLDTTSSYEQYF.

The CDR3 here is CASSLQREGAYNEQFF. This chain links TRBV5-5 with TRBJ2-1; TCRdb's assignment of TRBD2 cannot be checked, as there is no DNA. Per germline, CDR1 SGHKS and CDR2 YYEKEE (reference sequence). The CDR3 contains 16 residues.

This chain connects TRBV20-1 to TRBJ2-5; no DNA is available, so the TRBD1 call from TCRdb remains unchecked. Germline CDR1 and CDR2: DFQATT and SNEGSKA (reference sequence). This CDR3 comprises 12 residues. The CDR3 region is CSATRVKETQYF.

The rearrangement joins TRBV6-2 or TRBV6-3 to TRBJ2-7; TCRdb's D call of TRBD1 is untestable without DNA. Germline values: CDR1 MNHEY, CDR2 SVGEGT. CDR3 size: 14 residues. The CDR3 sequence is CASSPITTGAEQYF.

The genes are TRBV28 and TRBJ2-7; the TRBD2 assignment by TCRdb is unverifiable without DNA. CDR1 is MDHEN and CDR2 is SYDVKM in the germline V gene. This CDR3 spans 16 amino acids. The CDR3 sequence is CASTLRGGLAGGEQYF.

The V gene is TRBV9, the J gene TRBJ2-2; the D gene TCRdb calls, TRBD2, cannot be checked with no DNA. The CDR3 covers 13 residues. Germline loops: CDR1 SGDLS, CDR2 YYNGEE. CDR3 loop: CASRKGHTGELFF.

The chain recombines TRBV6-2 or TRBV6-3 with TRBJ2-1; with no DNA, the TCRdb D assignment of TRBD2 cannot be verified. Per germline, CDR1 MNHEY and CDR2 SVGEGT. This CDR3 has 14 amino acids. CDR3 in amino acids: CASSNRALGGEQFF.

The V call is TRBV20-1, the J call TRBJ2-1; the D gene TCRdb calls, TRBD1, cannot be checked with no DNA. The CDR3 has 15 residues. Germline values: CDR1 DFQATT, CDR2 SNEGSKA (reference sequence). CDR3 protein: CSARARQGARNEQFF.

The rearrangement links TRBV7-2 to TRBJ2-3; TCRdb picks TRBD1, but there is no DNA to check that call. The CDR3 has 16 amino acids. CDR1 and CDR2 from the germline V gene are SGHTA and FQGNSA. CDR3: CASSLGGWWGTDTQYF.

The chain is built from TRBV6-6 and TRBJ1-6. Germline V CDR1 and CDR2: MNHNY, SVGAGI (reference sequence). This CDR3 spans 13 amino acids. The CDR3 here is CAHNRAFNSPLHF.

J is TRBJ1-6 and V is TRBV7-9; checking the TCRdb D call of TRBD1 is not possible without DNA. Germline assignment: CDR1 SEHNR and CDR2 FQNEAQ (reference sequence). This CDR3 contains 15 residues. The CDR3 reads CASSLAWTGDSPLHF.

CDR3 amino acids: CASSSQDNLAGGPYNEQFF. The J gene is TRBJ2-1, the V gene TRBV13; TCRdb proposes TRBD2, but this gene call is untestable without DNA. The CDR3 covers 19 residues. Germline lookup yields CDR1 PRHDT and CDR2 FYEKMQ (reference sequence).

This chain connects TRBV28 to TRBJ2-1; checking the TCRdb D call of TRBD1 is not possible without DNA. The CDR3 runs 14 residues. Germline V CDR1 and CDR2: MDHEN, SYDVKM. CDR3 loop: CASRVPSTGNDEFF.

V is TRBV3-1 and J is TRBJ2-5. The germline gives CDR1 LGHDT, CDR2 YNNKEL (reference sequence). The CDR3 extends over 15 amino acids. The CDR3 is CASSHPKGYQETQYF.

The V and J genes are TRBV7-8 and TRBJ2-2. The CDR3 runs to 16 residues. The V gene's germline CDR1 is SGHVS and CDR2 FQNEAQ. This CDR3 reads CASSLGRIPNTGELFF.

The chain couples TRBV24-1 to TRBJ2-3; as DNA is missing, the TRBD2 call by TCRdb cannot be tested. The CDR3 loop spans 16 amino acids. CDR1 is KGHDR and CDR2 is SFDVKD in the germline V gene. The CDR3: CATSVNSGRAADTQYF.

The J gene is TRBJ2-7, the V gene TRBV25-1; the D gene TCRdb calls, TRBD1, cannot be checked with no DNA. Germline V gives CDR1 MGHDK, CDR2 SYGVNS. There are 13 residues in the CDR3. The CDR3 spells CASTGQGATEQYF.

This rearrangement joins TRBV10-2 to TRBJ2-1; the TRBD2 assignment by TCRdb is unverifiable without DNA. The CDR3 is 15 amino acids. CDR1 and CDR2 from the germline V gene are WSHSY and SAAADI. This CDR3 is CASSEQGLAGEEQFF.

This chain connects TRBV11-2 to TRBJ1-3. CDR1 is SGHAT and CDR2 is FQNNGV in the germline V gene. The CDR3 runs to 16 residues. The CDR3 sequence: CASSSGVLLSGNTIYF.

The CDR3 spells CSVEVMGRPYEQYF. The J gene is TRBJ2-7, the V gene TRBV29-1. Per the germline V gene, CDR1 is SQVTM and CDR2 is ANQGSEA. There are 14 residues in the CDR3.

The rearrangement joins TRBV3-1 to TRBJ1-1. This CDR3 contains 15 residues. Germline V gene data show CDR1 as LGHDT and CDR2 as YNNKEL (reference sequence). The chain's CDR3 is CASSQGPVGRAEAFF.

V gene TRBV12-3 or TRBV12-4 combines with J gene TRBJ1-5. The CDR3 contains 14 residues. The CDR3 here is CASSQDGSNQPQHF.

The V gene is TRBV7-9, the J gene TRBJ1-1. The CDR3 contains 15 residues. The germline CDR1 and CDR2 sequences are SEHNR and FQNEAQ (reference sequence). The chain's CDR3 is CASSPSLVMNTEAFF.

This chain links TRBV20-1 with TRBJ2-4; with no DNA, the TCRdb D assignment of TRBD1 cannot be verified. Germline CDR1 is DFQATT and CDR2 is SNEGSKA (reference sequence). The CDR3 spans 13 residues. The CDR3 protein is CSASLDRADIQYF.

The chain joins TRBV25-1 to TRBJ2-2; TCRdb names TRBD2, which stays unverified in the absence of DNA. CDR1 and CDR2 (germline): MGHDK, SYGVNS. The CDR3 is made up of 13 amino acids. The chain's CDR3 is CAVQIGGTGELFF.

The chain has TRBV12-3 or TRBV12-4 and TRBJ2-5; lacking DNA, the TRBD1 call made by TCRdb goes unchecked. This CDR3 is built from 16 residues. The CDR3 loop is CASTTGGGRNQETQYF.

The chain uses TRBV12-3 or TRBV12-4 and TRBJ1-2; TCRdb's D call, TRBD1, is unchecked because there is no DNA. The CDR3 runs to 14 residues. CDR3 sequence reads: CASSLRTAGSGYTF.